This T cell receptor (beta chain) derives from a study of shared clonotypes between healthy human individuals. Study-wide results and caveats: Naive CD4 clonotype sharing across several donors was 5% to 6%.

Of note for this clone: As yet, its antigen is unknown.

The study separated CD4+ cells into CD45RA+ naive and CD45RA-negative memory subsets. The V and J ends lost 4 bases and 3 bases respectively, with 17 bases between them. Germline CDR1 MNHEY, CDR2 SMNVEV (reference sequence). CDR3 length equals 16 residues. For every subset, genomic DNA was evenly distributed across several immunoSEQ plates. Method: immunoSEQ multiplex PCR; TCRdb's copy keeps in-frame clones and lacks some. This sample has fewer than 3 million clones; just under 95% occur once, and the top ten carry approximately 0.41%. Sequenced: naive CD4+ T cells from PBMCs. The subset here: CD45RA+ positively selected. The TCR comes from a man aged 18 to 30 in good health. Some clones in this sample may be carry-over from other donors' samples. The rearrangement joins TRBV27 to TRBJ2-3, with D possibly matching TRBD1 (6 bases). CDR3 nucleotide sequence: TGTGCCAGCAGTTGGGCGGACAGAGGTGGGACAGATACGCAGTATTTT. It yields the protein CASSWADRGGTDTQYF.